This record covers a single T cell receptor (beta chain). This study enrolled people aged 18 to 89 from about two dozen US geographic areas. Profiled with immunoSEQ multiplex PCR; TCRdb holds only in-frame clones, not every one. The data contain fewer than 200,000 clones, about 88% of them seen just once; the ten biggest clones take up under 30%. With 0 bases clipped from V and 0 bases from J, the junction kept 0 bases outside the gene matches. The CDR3 is made up of 15 amino acids. Germline V lookup: CDR1 SGHTS, CDR2 YDEGEE. The data derive from a study of blood T cell repertoires in COVID-19. Background on the study: Acute and convalescent COVID-19 samples came from the United States, Italy and Spain. In each case, the material was cDNA or gDNA derived from T cells, B-cell-depleted T cells, or PBMCs.

The chain combines TRBV5-8 with TRBJ2-1, with 7 nucleotides matching TRBD2. The sample comprised PBMCs or T cells enriched from blood (not recorded which). The TCR originated in a woman aged 40 to 55 in a cohort exposed to, infected with or recovered from COVID-19 (not recorded which). For the CDR3, the DNA is TGTGCCAGCAGCTTGGGCGGGAGCTCCTACAATGAGCAGTTCTTC. Translating gives CASSLGGSSYNEQFF. Drawing the rest from reference TRBV5-8 and TRBJ2-1, the complete variable domain is EAGVTQSPTHLIKTRGQQATLRCSPISGHTSVYWYQQALGLGLQFLLWYDEGEERNRGNFPPRFSGRQFPNYSSELNVNALELEDSALYLCASSLGGSSYNEQFFGPGTRLTVL.